The 15 T cell receptor beta chains presented below share a single source sample, sequenced in a study of CDR3 diversity in severe acne. TCRdb reprocessed the PCR reads with MiXCR, giving one entry per CDR3 protein. Of over 90,000 distinct CDR3 sequences listed, around 53% are singletons. The sequenced sample was blood. These receptors were obtained from a male donor with acne.

This chain links TRBV19 with TRBJ2-1; 8 bases align to TRBD2. The CDR3 runs to 16 residues. CDR1 and CDR2 (germline): LNHDA, SQIVND (reference sequence). With V trimmed by 3 bases and J by 9 bases, 13 bases remained unmatched. The CDR3, as DNA: TGTGCCAGTAGTATTTCCGGACTAGCCGGAGTCCCTGAGCAGTTCTTC. Its translation is CASSISGLAGVPEQFF.

This clonotype was counted a single time. The chain is built from TRBV13 and TRBJ2-2; the D call may be TRBD1 or TRBD2 (5 bases each). This CDR3 is built from 14 residues. V was trimmed by 4 bases and J by 8 bases, leaving 14 bases between them. Looked up from germline, CDR1 is PRHDT and CDR2 is FYEKMQ (reference sequence). The CDR3: CASSSWGSSGELFF. The CDR3 coding sequence is TGTGCCAGCAGCTCCTGGGGGAGTTCTGGGGAGCTGTTTTTT.

This clonotype was observed a handful of times. V is TRBV7-6 and J is TRBJ2-1; 13 nucleotides line up with TRBD2. This CDR3 has 16 residues. Germline CDR1 SGHVS, CDR2 FNYEAQ. Losses at the gene ends were 5 bases for V and 6 bases for J; bases not matched to a gene: 7. CDR3 sequence: CASSTGLAGERNEQFF. In DNA, the CDR3 is TGTGCCAGCAGCACCGGACTAGCGGGAGAACGCAATGAGCAGTTCTTC. The full variable domain, in which reference TRBV7-6 and TRBJ2-1 provide the parts outside the CDR3, is GAGVSQSPRYKVTKRGQDVALRCDPISGHVSLYWYRQALGQGPEFLTYFNYEAQQDKSGLPNDRFSAERPEGSISTLTIQRTEQRDSAMYRCASSTGLAGERNEQFFGPGTRLTVL.

This chain links TRBV29-1 with TRBJ1-3, with unresolved D. CDR1 and CDR2 (germline): SQVTM, ANQGSEA. CDR3 length: 14 amino acids. Trimming took 7 bases from V and 1 from J, leaving 14 bases between them. In DNA form, the CDR3 reads TGCAGCGCCCCATCTGGAGATTCTGGAAACACCATATATTTT. Amino acid sequence: CSAPSGDSGNTIYF.

This clonotype was observed a single time. This chain uses TRBV7-9 with TRBJ2-3, with TRBD1 identical over 9 bases. The assigned J gene may be wrong: the sequence end matches TRBJ2-1 better. CDR3 length: 15 residues. Germline loops: CDR1 SEHNR, CDR2 FQNEAQ (reference sequence). The CDR3 sequence: CASSLGGQGTDTQFF. The CDR3 DNA is TGTGCCAGCAGCTTAGGGGGACAGGGCACAGATACGCAGTTCTTC.

This clonotype is medium-sized by share. The gene calls are TRBV7-2 and TRBJ2-3; D uncertain. CDR1 and CDR2 (germline): SGHTA, FQGNSA. The CDR3 extends over 12 amino acids. Trimming removed 6 bases from V and 2 bases from J, with 6 bases in between. CDR3 amino acids: CASRSNTDTQYF. The CDR3 nucleotides read TGTGCCAGCAGATCCAACACAGATACGCAGTATTTT.

In its sample, this clonotype was seen many times. This rearrangement joins TRBV11-2 to TRBJ2-7; D is unclear. Trimming cost V 5 bases and J 5 bases, with 16 bases left between them. The length of the CDR3 is 14 residues. In germline, CDR1 is SGHAT, CDR2 FQNNGV. The CDR3 DNA sequence: TGTGCCAGCAGCGCAGGCAACAAACCGGACGAGCAGTACTTC. It yields the protein CASSAGNKPDEQYF.

The chain joins TRBV7-9 to TRBJ2-2, with 10 bases identical to TRBD2. Germline V gene sequence: CDR1 SEHNR, CDR2 FQNEAQ (reference sequence). V dropped 3 bases and J dropped 4; count of bases not matched to a gene: 8. The CDR3 covers 17 residues. CDR3 sequence (DNA): TGTGCCAGCAGCTTTCCTAGCGGGAGATCTGCCACCGGGGAGCTGTTTTTT. It is translated as CASSFPSGRSATGELFF. Full variable domain (rest looked up from reference TRBV7-9 and TRBJ2-2): DTGVSQNPRHKITKRGQNVTFRCDPISEHNRLYWYRQTLGQGPEFLTYFQNEAQLEKSRLLSDRFSAERPKGSFSTLEIQRTEQGDSAMYLCASSFPSGRSATGELFFGEGSRLTVL.

This chain connects TRBV7-6 to TRBJ2-1, with 12 bases lining up with TRBD2. The CDR3 covers 16 residues. Germline V gene lookup returns CDR1 SGHVS and CDR2 FNYEAQ. V was pared by 5 bases and J by 9 bases, with 11 bases of the junction left unmatched. The CDR3 DNA sequence: TGTGCCAGCAGCACCGGACTAGCGGGAAGGTTGAGTGAGCAGTTCTTC. Protein: CASSTGLAGRLSEQFF.

V gene TRBV7-9 combines with J gene TRBJ2-7; weak D call: TRBD1 (5 bases). V gave up 1 base and J gave up 2 bases, with 9 bases separating them. The CDR3 runs 14 residues. CDR1 SEHNR and CDR2 FQNEAQ come from the germline V gene (reference sequence). The CDR3 DNA sequence: TGTGCCAGCAGCTTAGTGGACACCGCCTACGAGCAGTACTTC. Translation: CASSLVDTAYEQYF.

With respect to this clonotype: This may arise from a read error, as a much more abundant clone is one base away. This likely comes from a read error, as the CDR3 has no conserved phenylalanine or tryptophan at its end. The gene calls are TRBV7-3 and TRBJ2-3; tentative D call: TRBD2 (5 bases). The CDR3 runs 14 residues. V lost 4 bases and J 3 bases, leaving 11 bases between the germline ends. CDR1 is SGHTA and CDR2 is FQGTGA in the germline V gene. The CDR3 region is CASSSLGGTDTQYL. As DNA, the CDR3 is TGTGCCAGCAGCTCCCTAGGCGGGACAGATACGCAGTATCTT.

The table lists this clonotype with many counts. The V and J genes are TRBV2 and TRBJ1-1; possible D gene TRBD1, 5 bases. Per germline, CDR1 SNHLY and CDR2 FYNNEI. V lost 10 bases to trimming and J lost 3 bases, with 12 bases between them. The CDR3 length is 12 residues. The CDR3 nucleotides are TGTGCCATCCGACGGGGGGACACTGAAGCTTTCTTT. Residues: CAIRRGDTEAFF.

This clonotype is judged medium-sized. This chain joins TRBV9 and TRBJ1-5, with D maybe TRBD1 (6 bases). Germline V gene lookup returns CDR1 SGDLS and CDR2 YYNGEE. This CDR3 has 15 amino acids. V gave up 0 bases and J gave up 4 bases, with 11 bases separating them. The CDR3 bases are TGTGCCAGCAGCGTAGACGCAGGGGCGAATCAGCCCCAGCATTTT. This codes for CASSVDAGANQPQHF.

The chain couples TRBV6-5 to TRBJ1-1; TRBD1 is a possible D gene (6 bases). CDR1 MNHEY and CDR2 SVGAGI come from the germline V gene. This CDR3 region has 14 residues. V was cut by 4 bases and J by 1 base, with 10 bases left in between. The CDR3 is CASSSPTGNTEAFF. The CDR3 DNA reads TGTGCCAGCAGTTCCCCGACAGGGAACACTGAAGCTTTCTTT.

The rearrangement links TRBV29-1 to TRBJ2-5; TRBD2 is a possible D gene (6 bases). Germline CDR1 SQVTM, CDR2 ANQGSEA. Trimming shortened V by 3 bases and J by 5 bases, and 10 bases separated the two germline ends. There are 12 residues in the CDR3. For the CDR3, the DNA is TGCAGCGTTGAGGGCGGGACGGAGACCCAGTACTTC. Translating it yields CSVEGGTETQYF.